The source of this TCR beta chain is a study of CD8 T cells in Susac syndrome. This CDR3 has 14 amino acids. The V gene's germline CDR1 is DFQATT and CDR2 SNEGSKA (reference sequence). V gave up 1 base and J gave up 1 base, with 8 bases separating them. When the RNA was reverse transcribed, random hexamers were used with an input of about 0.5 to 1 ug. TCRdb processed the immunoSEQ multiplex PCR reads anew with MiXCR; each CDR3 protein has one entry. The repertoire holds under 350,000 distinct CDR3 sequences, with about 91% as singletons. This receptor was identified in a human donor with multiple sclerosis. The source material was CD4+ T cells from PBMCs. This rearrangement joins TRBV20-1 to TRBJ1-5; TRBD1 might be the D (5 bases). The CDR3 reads CSARGGVSNQPQHF. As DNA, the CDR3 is TGCAGTGCTAGAGGGGGGGTAAGCAATCAGCCCCAGCATTTT.